The clone carrying this T cell receptor (beta chain) turned up a few times. Its antigen is as yet unknown. The entry originates in a study of naive and memory T cell subsets. Both TRBC1 and TRBC2 were covered by a beta constant-region primer of two equimolar oligonucleotides. Four rounds of PCR amplified the ligated cDNA using nested alpha and beta constant-region primers plus SP2. From the UMI-ligation and nested PCR reads, TCRdb called clonotypes with MiXCR, one entry per CDR3 protein. This sample has over 100,000 distinct CDR3 sequences; around 15% occur once, and the top ten carry about 3%. The V and J ends lost 1 base and 1 base respectively, with 8 bases between them. Per the germline V gene, CDR1 is SGHVS and CDR2 is FQNEAQ. This CDR3 is built from 16 residues. Overall study findings and caveats: Naive repertoires, especially CD8, held a few larger clonotypes, possibly memory cells re-expressing CD45RA. Over 95% of naive TCR sequences appeared only once after error correction, unlike memory subsets.

This sequence was found in a human donor in good health. The specimen sequenced was naive CD8+ T cells from blood. The chain couples TRBV7-8 to TRBJ1-6, with D maybe TRBD1 (5 bases). The CDR3 bases are TGTGCCAGCAGCTTAGTGGGGGAGTCCTATAATTCACCCCTCCACTTT. Translated: CASSLVGESYNSPLHF.